The entry below describes one T cell receptor (beta chain). These data belong to a study of blood T cell repertoires in COVID-19. The V and J ends lost 6 bases and 4 bases respectively, with 19 bases between them. The CDR3 covers 15 residues. Germline CDR1 reads MRHNA; CDR2 reads SNTAGT. Repertoires were generated with immunoSEQ multiplex PCR, while TCRdb's copy carries only in-frame clones and drops some. The sample consists of about 170,000 clones, 85% to 90% of them appearing once. Sequenced material: peripheral blood. The clonotype comes from a man aged 18 to 30 with active or convalescent COVID-19. V is TRBV6-4 and J is TRBJ2-7, with D tentatively TRBD2 (8 bases). CDR3 bases: TGTGCCAGCAGCCCTTCCTTAGCGGGACAGTACGAGCAGTACTTC. Its protein is CASSPSLAGQYEQYF.